This TCR beta chain was retrieved from a study of cytomegalovirus exposure and HLA in healthy donors. Whole-study results and caveats: An apparent linkage of common viral pathogens to several of the most significant clusters emerged in a later analysis. V- and J-gene trimming in TCR beta was tied to a missense DCLRE1C variant by an analysis performed later. Productive status was seen about 87% or about 30% of the time for most TCR beta V segments in an earlier analysis.

The ends were cut back, 4 bases at V and 1 base at J, with 10 bases in the middle. Germline values: CDR1 SGHAT, CDR2 FQNNGV. The CDR3 contains 14 residues. A note on this clone: The antigen is unknown.

PCR employed 60 Vbeta and 13 Jbeta primers. The protocol was immunoSEQ multiplex PCR, while the TCRdb copy is restricted to in-frame clones and leaves out a portion. Altogether roughly 200,000 clones are present, 83% being singletons, with the ten largest covering over 1.5%. This rearrangement joins TRBV11-2 to TRBJ1-1; D call uncertain. The receptor was isolated from a man aged 50 or older in good health and CMV-seronegative. Sequencing was performed on PBMCs. Written as DNA, the CDR3 is TGTGCCAGCAGCTGGAGCGACGGGAACACTGAAGCTTTCTTT. It encodes CASSWSDGNTEAFF.